These 13 T cell receptor beta chains originate from one sample sequenced in a study of long-term antiretroviral therapy in people with HIV. Run at survey level, the immunoSEQ assay was version v3.0. Data came from immunoSEQ multiplex PCR; TCRdb stores just in-frame clones and leaves some out. Of 30,000 to 35,000 clones listed, 94% are singletons. The source material was unsorted PBMCs, sampled around 5.5 years after starting antiretroviral therapy. Receptors were obtained from a woman between 50 and 59 years old with HIV.

This sequence joins TRBV11-2 and TRBJ1-3, with 7 positions matching TRBD1. CDR1 is SGHAT and CDR2 is FQNNGV in the germline V gene. The CDR3 loop spans 16 amino acids. J was trimmed by 0 bases and V by 5 bases; bases with no gene match: 7. CDR3 DNA: TGTGCCAGCAGCGGTATTACAGGGGACTCTGGAAACACCATATATTTT. Translated: CASSGITGDSGNTIYF.

This chain joins TRBV5-1 and TRBJ2-1, with TRBD1 identical over 12 bases. The CDR3 extends over 15 amino acids. Germline CDR1 SGHRS, CDR2 YFSETQ. Germline trimming cut 2 bases from V and 8 bases from J; bases unmatched to any gene: 5. Written as DNA, the CDR3 is TGCGCCAGCAGCTTCGGGACAGGGGGCTTCGATGAGCAGTTCTTC. Amino acid sequence: CASSFGTGGFDEQFF.

V usage is TRBV7-8 and J usage is TRBJ1-4; no clear D. The germline gives CDR1 SGHVS, CDR2 FQNEAQ. The CDR3 runs to 15 residues. V lost 1 base and J 7 bases, leaving 13 bases between the germline ends. The chain's CDR3 is CASSLVPGLSEKLFF. In DNA, the CDR3 is TGTGCCAGCAGCTTAGTGCCTGGCCTGAGTGAAAAACTGTTTTTT.

This clone appeared a single time. The chain couples TRBV6-5 to TRBJ1-2, with D possibly matching TRBD1 (6 bases). Trimming cost V 3 bases and J 7 bases, with 9 bases left between them. The V gene's germline CDR1 is MNHEY and CDR2 SVGAGI. There are 12 residues in the CDR3. The CDR3 spells CASSYPGAGYTF. The CDR3 coding sequence is TGTGCCAGCAGTTATCCAGGGGCTGGCTACACCTTC.

As DNA, the CDR3 is TGTGCCAGCAGCCCGACAGGGGTTGGAAACACCATATATTTT. It specifies CASSPTGVGNTIYF. This rearrangement joins TRBV7-2 to TRBJ1-3; the match to TRBD1 covers 8 bases. The germline gives CDR1 SGHTA, CDR2 FQGNSA. The length of the CDR3 is 14 residues. V shed 5 bases, J shed 3 bases, and the junction held 3 bases outside the gene matches.

The V and J genes are TRBV5-1 and TRBJ1-4; D call uncertain. Trimming left V 0 bases short and J 7 bases short, with 13 bases between. CDR1 and CDR2 from the germline V gene are SGHRS and YFSETQ. The CDR3 loop spans 15 amino acids. The CDR3 reads CASSLEGSGPEKLFF. Written as DNA, the CDR3 is TGCGCCAGCAGCTTGGAGGGCAGTGGGCCTGAAAAACTGTTTTTT.

This rearrangement joins TRBV7-3 to TRBJ1-5, with 7 bases that match TRBD1. Germline lookup yields CDR1 SGHTA and CDR2 FQGTGA. J gave up 1 base and V 7 bases, and 7 bases lay outside the gene matches. This CDR3 spans 15 amino acids. The CDR3 DNA sequence: TGTGCCAGCACCCCAGGGGGTTTAAGCAATCAGCCCCAGCATTTT. Protein: CASTPGGLSNQPQHF. The full variable domain, its missing parts supplied by reference TRBV7-3 and TRBJ1-5, is GAGVSQTPSNKVTEKGKYVELRCDPISGHTALYWYRQSLGQGPEFLIYFQGTGAADDSGLPNDRFFAVRPEGSVSTLKIQRTERGDSAVYLCASTPGGLSNQPQHFGDGTRLSIL.

V gene TRBV11-3 combines with J gene TRBJ2-2; the D is unclear. This CDR3 spans 14 amino acids. Per germline, CDR1 SGHNT and CDR2 YENEEA. Trimming removed 3 bases from V and 4 bases from J, with 9 bases in between. The CDR3 sequence: CASSFYDGTGELFF. The CDR3 DNA sequence: TGTGCCAGCAGCTTTTATGACGGCACCGGGGAGCTGTTTTTT.

In nucleotides, the CDR3 is TGTGCAAGCCCGCCCTCCGGGGCCCTCGGGAGGTACGAGCAGTACTTC. Encoded protein: CASPPSGALGRYEQYF. This rearrangement joins TRBV28 to TRBJ2-7; the match to TRBD2 covers 7 bases. The CDR3 has 16 residues. The germline gives CDR1 MDHEN, CDR2 SYDVKM.

This sequence joins TRBV5-4 and TRBJ2-3; a weak D match, TRBD2 (5 bases). The ends were cut back, 1 base at V and 0 bases at J, with 6 bases in the middle. The CDR3 is 14 residues long. CDR1 and CDR2 from the germline V gene are SGHNT and YYREEE (reference sequence). CDR3 sequence: CASSLKRSTDTQYF. The CDR3 region has the DNA TGTGCCAGCAGCTTGAAGCGGAGCACAGATACGCAGTATTTT.

J is TRBJ2-3 and V is TRBV19, with a tentative D call TRBD2 (6 bases). The CDR3 has 13 residues. The germline V and J ends were trimmed by 5 bases and 5 bases, with 11 bases remaining between them. The germline gives CDR1 LNHDA, CDR2 SQIVND (reference sequence). The DNA for the CDR3 is TGTGCCAGTAGTCCGGGGAGGAGAGATACGCAGTATTTT. Protein product: CASSPGRRDTQYF.

This chain links TRBV29-1 with TRBJ2-7, with 9 bases fitting TRBD1. The germline V gene has CDR1 SQVTM and CDR2 ANQGSEA. The CDR3 has 14 amino acids. Germline trimming cut 6 bases from V and 0 bases from J; bases unmatched to any gene: 6. The CDR3 bases are TGCAGCGTGAGTGGACAGGGGAGCTCCTACGAGCAGTACTTC. As protein: CSVSGQGSSYEQYF.

The chain is built from TRBV28 and TRBJ1-5; D gene ambiguous. V lost 4 bases and J 2 bases, leaving 9 bases between the germline ends. This CDR3 has 14 amino acids. Germline CDR1 and CDR2: MDHEN and SYDVKM. CDR3: CASSSLRGNQPQHF. Here the CDR3 DNA reads TGTGCCAGCAGTTCTCTTCGGGGCAATCAGCCCCAGCATTTT.